These T cell receptor beta chains were read from a single sample in a study of blood T cell repertoires in COVID-19. TCRdb keeps only in-frame clones here, not all; method: immunoSEQ multiplex PCR. The table records about 220,000 clones, less than 90% of them present only once. Sequences were obtained from peripheral blood. All receptors come from a woman aged 60-75 years who had recovered from COVID-19. The conserved cysteine and the conserved F or W are not part of the CDR3 here.

cdr3_length	v_call	j_call	cdr3_aa
14	TRBV6-6	TRBJ2-2	ASSMLTGTSTGELF
13	TRBV7-9	TRBJ1-4	ASSQPRVSPEKLF
12	TRBV14	TRBJ2-5	ASTPGTIQETQY
14	TRBV6-6	TRBJ1-6	ASSTQGGSYNSPLH
13	TRBV19	TRBJ1-1	ASITGQGENTEAF
13	TRBV7-6	TRBJ2-3	ASSSPDRSGDTQY
14	TRBV6-1	TRBJ2-2	ASSVPGGSNTGELF
10	TRBV29-1	TRBJ1-2	SGGQGVSGYT
12	TRBV18	TRBJ2-3	ASSRASGGYTQY
14	TRBV5-1	TRBJ2-3	ASSLYAAGGTDTQY
14	TRBV4-3	TRBJ2-3	ASSQTSGVSTDTQY
12	TRBV19	TRBJ2-7	ASSINRARNEQY